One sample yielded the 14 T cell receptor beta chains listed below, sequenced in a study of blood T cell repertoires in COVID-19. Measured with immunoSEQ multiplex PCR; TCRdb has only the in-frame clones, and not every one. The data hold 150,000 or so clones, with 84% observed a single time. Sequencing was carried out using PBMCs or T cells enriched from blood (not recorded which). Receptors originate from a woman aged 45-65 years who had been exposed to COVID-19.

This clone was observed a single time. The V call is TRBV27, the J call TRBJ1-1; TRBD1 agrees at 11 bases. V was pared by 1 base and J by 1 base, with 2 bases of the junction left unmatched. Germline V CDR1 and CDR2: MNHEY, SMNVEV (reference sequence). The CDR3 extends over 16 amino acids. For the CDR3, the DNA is TGTGCCAGCAGTTTATGGACAGGGGGCAGGAACACTGAAGCTTTCTTT. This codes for CASSLWTGGRNTEAFF.

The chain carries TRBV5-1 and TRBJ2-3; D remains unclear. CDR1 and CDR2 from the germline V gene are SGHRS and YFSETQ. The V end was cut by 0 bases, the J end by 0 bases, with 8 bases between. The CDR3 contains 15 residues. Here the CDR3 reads CASSLALSSTDTQYF. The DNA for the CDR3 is TGCGCCAGCAGCTTGGCCTTATCTAGCACAGATACGCAGTATTTT.

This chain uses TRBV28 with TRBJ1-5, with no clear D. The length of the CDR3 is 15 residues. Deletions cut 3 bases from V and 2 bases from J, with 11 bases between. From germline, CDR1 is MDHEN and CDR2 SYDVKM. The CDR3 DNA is TGTGCCAGCAGTTTCCACCCGACTGGCAATCAGCCCCAGCATTTT. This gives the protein CASSFHPTGNQPQHF.

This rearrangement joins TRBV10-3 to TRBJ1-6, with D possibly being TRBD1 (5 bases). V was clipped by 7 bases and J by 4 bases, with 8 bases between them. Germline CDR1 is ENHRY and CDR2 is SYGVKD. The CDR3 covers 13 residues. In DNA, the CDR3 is TGTGCCATCACCAGGGAATATAATTCACCCCTCCACTTT. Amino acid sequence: CAITREYNSPLHF.

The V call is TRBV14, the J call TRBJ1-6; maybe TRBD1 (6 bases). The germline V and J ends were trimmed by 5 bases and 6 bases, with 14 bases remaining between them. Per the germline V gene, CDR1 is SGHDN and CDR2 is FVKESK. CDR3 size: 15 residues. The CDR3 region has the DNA TGTGCCAGCAGCTCACAGGGCAGATTTAATTCACCCCTCCACTTT. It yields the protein CASSSQGRFNSPLHF.

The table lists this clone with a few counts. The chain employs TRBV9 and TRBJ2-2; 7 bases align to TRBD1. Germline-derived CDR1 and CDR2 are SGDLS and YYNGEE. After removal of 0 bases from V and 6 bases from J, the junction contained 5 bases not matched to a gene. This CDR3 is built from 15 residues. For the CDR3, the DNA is TGTGCCAGCAGCGTAGGAGGGCAGGGGGCCGGGGAGCTGTTTTTT. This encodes CASSVGGQGAGELFF.

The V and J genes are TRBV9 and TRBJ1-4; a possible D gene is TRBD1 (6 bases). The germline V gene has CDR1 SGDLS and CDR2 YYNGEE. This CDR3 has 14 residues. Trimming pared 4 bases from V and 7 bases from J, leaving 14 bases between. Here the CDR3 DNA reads TGTGCCAGCAGCACCCGTATAGGGGGTGAAAAACTGTTTTTT. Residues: CASSTRIGGEKLFF.

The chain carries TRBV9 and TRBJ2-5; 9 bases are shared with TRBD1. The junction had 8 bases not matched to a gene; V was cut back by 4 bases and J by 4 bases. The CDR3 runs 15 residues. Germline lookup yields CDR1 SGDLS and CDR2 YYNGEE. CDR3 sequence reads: CASSIRQGVGETQYF. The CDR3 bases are TGTGCCAGCAGCATAAGACAGGGGGTAGGAGAGACCCAGTACTTC.

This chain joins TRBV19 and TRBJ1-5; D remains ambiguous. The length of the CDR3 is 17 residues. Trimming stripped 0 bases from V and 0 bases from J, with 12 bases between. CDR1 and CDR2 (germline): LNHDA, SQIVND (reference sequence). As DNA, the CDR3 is TGTGCCAGTAGTATAGAGGGTGCGGGGATTAGCAATCAGCCCCAGCATTTT. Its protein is CASSIEGAGISNQPQHF. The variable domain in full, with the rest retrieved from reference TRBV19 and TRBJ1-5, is DGGITQSPKYLFRKEGQNVTLSCEQNLNHDAMYWYRQDPGQGLRLIYYSQIVNDFQKGDIAEGYSVSREKKESFPLTVTSAQKNPTAFYLCASSIEGAGISNQPQHFGDGTRLSIL.

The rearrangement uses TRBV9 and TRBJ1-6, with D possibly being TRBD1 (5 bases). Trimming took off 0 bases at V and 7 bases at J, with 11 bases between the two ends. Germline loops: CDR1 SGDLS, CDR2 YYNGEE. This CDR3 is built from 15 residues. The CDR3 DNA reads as TGTGCCAGCAGCGTAGCTACGGACACCAATTCACCCCTCCACTTT. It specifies CASSVATDTNSPLHF.

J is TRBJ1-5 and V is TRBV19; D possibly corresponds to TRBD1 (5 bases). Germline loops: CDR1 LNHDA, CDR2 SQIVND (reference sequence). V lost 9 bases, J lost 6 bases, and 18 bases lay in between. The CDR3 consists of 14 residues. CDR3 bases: TGTGCCAGCGGACACCCTCGGATGAGTCAGCCCCAGCATTTT. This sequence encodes CASGHPRMSQPQHF.

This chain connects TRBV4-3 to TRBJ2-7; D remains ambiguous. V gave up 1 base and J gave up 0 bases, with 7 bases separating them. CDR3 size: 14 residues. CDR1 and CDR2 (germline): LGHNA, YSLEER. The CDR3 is CASSQVASSYEQYF. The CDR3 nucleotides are TGCGCCAGCAGCCAAGTCGCCAGCTCCTACGAGCAGTACTTC.

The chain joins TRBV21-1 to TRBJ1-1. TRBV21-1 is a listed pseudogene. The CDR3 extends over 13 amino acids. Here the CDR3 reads CASSKGGERGAFF. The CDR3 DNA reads TGTGCCAGCAGCAAAGGGGGGGAGAGGGGAGCTTTCTTT.

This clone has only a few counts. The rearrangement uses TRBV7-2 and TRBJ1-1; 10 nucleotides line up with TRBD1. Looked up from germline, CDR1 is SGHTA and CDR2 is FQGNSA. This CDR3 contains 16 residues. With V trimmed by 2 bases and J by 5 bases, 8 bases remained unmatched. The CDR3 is CASSLLTGTGVTEAFF. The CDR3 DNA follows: TGTGCCAGCAGCTTACTTACGGGGACAGGGGTGACTGAAGCTTTCTTT. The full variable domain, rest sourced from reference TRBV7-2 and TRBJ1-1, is GAGVSQSPSNKVTEKGKDVELRCDPISGHTALYWYRQSLGQGLEFLIYFQGNSAPDKSGLPSDRFSAERTGGSVSTLTIQRTQQEDSAVYLCASSLLTGTGVTEAFFGQGTRLTVV.